This T cell receptor (beta chain) is drawn from a study of control samples from healthy donors and cancer patients. Profiling relied on immunoSEQ multiplex PCR, and the TCRdb table lists in-frame clones only, not all of them. This sample has roughly 170,000 clones, with roughly 94% found just once. V dropped 6 bases and J dropped 7 bases, with 15 bases sitting between them. Germline CDR1 SQVTM, CDR2 ANQGSEA. The CDR3 contains 12 residues. Sample: blood. The receptor's source is a young woman in good health. This chain joins TRBV29-1 and TRBJ1-2, with a possible D match to TRBD1 (5 bases). CDR3 protein: CSVRGRGGGYTF. The CDR3 DNA reads TGCAGCGTAAGGGGTAGGGGAGGTGGCTACACCTTC.